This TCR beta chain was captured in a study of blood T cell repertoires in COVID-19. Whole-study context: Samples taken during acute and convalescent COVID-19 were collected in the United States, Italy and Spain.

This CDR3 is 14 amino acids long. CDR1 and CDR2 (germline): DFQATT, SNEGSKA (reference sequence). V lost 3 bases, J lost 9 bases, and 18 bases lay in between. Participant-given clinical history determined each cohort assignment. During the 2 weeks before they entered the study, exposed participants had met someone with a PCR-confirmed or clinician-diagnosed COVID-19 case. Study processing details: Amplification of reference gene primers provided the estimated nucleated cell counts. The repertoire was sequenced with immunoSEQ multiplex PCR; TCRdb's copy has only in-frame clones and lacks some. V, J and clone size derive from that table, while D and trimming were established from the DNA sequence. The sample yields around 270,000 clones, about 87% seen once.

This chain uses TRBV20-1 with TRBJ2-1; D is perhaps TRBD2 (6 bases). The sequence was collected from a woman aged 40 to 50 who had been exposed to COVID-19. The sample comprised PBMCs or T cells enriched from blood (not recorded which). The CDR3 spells CSASRAGPEAEQFF. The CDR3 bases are TGCAGTGCTAGTAGGGCGGGACCCGAGGCTGAGCAGTTCTTC.